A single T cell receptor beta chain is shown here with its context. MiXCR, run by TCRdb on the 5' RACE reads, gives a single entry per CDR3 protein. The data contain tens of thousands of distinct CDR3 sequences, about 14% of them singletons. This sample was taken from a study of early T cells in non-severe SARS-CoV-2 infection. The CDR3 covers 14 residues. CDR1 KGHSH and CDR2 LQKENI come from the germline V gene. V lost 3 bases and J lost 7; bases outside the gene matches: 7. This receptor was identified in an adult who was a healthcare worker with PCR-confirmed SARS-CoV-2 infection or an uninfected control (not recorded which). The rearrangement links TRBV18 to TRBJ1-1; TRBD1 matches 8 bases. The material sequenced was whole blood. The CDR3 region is CASSPVRGQDEAFF. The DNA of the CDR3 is TGTGCCAGCTCACCTGTCAGGGGGCAGGATGAAGCTTTCTTT.